This T cell receptor (beta chain) was observed in a study of cytomegalovirus exposure and HLA in healthy donors. Findings of the study overall: A later analysis showed that HLA-associated TCR beta chains had undergone more clonal expansion than equally common others. Reportedly, fewer N-insertions than the roughly 600-donor mean appeared in an Asian-associated ancestry cluster in a later analysis. A few CMV-associated chains proved CMV antigen-specific in vitro. When presence/absence was analysed, sequencing depth was taken to be roughly uniform across donors.

Regarding this clone: The antigen is not known.

The CDR3 has 16 amino acids. Trimming cost V 4 bases and J 1 base; bases outside gene matches: 8. Germline V gene sequence: CDR1 KGHSH, CDR2 LQKENI. It was with 60 Vbeta and 13 Jbeta primers that the PCR ran. Assay used: immunoSEQ multiplex PCR; TCRdb lists only in-frame clones, some missing. This table has some 87,000 clones, around 78% appearing once. J is TRBJ2-3 and V is TRBV18; 7 bases map to TRBD1. This TCR derives from a man between 18 and 35 years old in good health and CMV-seropositive. Sequenced sample: PBMCs. The CDR3 nucleotides read TGTGCCAGCTCACGGCGGACAGGACAAGGCACAGATACGCAGTATTTT. It yields the protein CASSRRTGQGTDTQYF.